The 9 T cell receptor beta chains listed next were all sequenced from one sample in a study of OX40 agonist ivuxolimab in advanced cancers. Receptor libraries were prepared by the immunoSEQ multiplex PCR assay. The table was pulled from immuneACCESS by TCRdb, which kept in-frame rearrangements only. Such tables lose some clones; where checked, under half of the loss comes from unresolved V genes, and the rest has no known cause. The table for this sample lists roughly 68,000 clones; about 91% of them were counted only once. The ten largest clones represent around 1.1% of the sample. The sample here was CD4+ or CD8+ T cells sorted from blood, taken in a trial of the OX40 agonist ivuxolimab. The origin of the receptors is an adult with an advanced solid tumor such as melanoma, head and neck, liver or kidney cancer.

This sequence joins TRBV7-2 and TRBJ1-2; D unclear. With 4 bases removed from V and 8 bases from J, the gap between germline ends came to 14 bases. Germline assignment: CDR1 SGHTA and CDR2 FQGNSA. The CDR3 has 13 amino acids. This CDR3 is CASSSYAQEGYTF. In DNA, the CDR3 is TGTGCCAGCAGCTCCTACGCTCAGGAGGGCTACACCTTC.

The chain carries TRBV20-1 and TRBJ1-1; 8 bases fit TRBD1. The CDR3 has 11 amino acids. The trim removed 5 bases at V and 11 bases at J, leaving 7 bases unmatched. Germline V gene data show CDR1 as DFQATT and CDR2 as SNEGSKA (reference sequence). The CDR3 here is CSAEDRVAAFF. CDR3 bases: TGCAGTGCTGAGGACAGGGTGGCTGCTTTCTTT.

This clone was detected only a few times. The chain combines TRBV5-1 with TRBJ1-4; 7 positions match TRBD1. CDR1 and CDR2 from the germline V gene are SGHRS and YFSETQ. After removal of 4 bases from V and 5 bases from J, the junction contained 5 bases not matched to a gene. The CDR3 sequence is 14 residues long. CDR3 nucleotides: TGCGCCAGCAGCGCCAGGGGGACCAATGAAAAACTGTTTTTT. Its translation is CASSARGTNEKLFF.

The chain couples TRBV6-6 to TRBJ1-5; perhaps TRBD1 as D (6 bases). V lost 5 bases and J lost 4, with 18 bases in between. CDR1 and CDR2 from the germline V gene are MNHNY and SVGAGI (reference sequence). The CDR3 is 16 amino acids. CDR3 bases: TGTGCCAGCAGTCGGAAGAACGGACAGATTAATCAGCCCCAGCATTTT. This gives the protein CASSRKNGQINQPQHF.

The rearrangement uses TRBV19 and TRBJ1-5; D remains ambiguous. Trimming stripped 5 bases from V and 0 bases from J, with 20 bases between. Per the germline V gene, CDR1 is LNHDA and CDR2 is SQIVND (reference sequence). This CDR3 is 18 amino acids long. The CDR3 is CASSPPRADLYSNQPQHF. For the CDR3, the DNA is TGTGCCAGTAGTCCCCCACGGGCAGACCTCTATAGCAATCAGCCCCAGCATTTT. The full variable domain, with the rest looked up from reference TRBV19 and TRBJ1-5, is DGGITQSPKYLFRKEGQNVTLSCEQNLNHDAMYWYRQDPGQGLRLIYYSQIVNDFQKGDIAEGYSVSREKKESFPLTVTSAQKNPTAFYLCASSPPRADLYSNQPQHFGDGTRLSIL.

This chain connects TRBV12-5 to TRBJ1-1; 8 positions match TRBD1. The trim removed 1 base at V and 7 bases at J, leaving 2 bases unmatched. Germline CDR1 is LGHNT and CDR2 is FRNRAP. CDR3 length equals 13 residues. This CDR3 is CASGLGTGSEAFF. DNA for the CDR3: TGTGCTAGTGGTTTGGGGACAGGGAGTGAAGCTTTCTTT.

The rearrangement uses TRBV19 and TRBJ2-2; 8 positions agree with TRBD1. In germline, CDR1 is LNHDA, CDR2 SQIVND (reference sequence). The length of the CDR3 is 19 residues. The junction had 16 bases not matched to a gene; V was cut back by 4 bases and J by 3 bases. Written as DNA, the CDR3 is TGTGCCAGTAGTACCGAATATTACCGACAGGGGATAGACACCGGGGAGCTGTTTTTT. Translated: CASSTEYYRQGIDTGELFF.

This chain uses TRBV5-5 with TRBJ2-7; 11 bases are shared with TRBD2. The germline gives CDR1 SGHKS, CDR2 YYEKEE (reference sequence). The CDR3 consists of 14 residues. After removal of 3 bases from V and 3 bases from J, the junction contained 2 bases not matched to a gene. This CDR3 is CASSSTSGGYEQYF. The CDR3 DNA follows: TGTGCCAGCAGCTCTACTAGCGGGGGCTACGAGCAGTACTTC. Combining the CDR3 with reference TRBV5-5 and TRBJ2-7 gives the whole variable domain DAGVTQSPTHLIKTRGQQVTLRCSPISGHKSVSWYQQVLGQGPQFIFQYYEKEERGRGNFPDRFSARQFPNYSSELNVNALLLGDSALYLCASSSTSGGYEQYFGPGTRLTVT.

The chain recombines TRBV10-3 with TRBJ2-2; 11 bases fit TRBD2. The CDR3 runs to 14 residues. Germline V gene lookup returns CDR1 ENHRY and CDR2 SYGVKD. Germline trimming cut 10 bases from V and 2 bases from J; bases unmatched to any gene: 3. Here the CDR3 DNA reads TGTGCCACCCGACTAGCGGGAAACACCGGGGAGCTGTTTTTT. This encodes CATRLAGNTGELFF.